The source of this T cell receptor beta chain is a study of response to subunit inactivated influenza vaccine. General study points: Few additional T cells are recruited per seasonal influenza vaccination, authors suggested.

Trimming took off 0 bases at V and 6 bases at J, with 16 bases between the two ends. The CDR3 is 15 residues long. CDR1 is DFQATT, CDR2 SNEGSKA, per germline (reference sequence). Notes on this clonotype: Its antigen is not known.

TCRdb analysed the RT-PCR reads with MiXCR anew, one entry per CDR3 protein. The sample includes around 850,000 distinct CDR3 sequences, roughly 18% of them seen just once. The source of this sequence is a man aged 45-65 years who received an inactivated influenza vaccine. The sample consisted of PBMCs from blood, taken about 5 days after vaccination. The chain couples TRBV20-1 to TRBJ2-3, with D tentatively TRBD1 (6 bases). The CDR3 protein is CSARDRLTGLDTQYF. The CDR3 bases are TGCAGTGCTAGAGATCGTCTGACAGGCCTGGATACGCAGTATTTT.